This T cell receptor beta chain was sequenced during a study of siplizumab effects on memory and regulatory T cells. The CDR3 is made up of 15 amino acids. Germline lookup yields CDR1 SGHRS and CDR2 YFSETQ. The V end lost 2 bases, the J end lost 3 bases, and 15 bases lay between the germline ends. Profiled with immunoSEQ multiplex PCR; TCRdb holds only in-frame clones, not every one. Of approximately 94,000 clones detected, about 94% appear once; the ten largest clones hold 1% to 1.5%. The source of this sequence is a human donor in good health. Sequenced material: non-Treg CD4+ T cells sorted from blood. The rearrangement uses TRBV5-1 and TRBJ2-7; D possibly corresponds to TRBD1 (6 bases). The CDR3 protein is CASSLGGSLDYEQYF. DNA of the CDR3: TGCGCCAGCAGCTTAGGGGGATCCCTTGACTACGAGCAGTACTTC.